This TCR beta chain was captured in a study of shared clonotypes between healthy human individuals. The CDR3 runs 15 residues. V dropped 8 bases and J dropped 0; count of bases not matched to a gene: 8. Looked up from germline, CDR1 is GTSNPN and CDR2 is SVGIG (reference sequence). Study outcomes and limitations: A reduction in generation probabilities was seen for non-shared clonotypes relative to those shared by all four donors. Few donors limited the genetic and exposure-history diversity represented.

Deep was the level used in running the assay. This table comes from immunoSEQ multiplex PCR, and its TCRdb copy is limited to in-frame clones, with some not included. Among more than 900,000 clones listed, 70% to 80% were seen once. With regard to this clone: Its antigen remains unidentified.

The clonotype comes from a man aged 18 to 30 in good health. Some clones in this sample may be carry-over from other donors' samples. This rearrangement joins TRBV30 to TRBJ2-5, with 11 bases lining up with TRBD2. Sample: memory CD4+ T cells from PBMCs. This sample's subset: CD45RA-negative fraction. CDR3 residues: CALHRTSGHQETQYF. In nucleotides, the CDR3 is TGTGCCCTGCATCGGACTAGCGGGCACCAAGAGACCCAGTACTTC.